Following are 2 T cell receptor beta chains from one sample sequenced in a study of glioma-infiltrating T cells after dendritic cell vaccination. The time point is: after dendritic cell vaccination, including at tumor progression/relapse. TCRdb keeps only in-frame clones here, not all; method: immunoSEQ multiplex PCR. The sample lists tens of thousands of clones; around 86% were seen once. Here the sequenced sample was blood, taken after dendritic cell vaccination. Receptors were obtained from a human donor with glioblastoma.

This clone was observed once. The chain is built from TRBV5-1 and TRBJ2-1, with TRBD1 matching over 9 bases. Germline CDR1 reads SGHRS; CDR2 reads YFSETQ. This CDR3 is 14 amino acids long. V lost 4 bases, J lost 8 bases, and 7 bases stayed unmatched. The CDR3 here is CASSNGDRVDEQFF. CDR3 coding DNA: TGCGCCAGCAGCAACGGGGACAGGGTCGATGAGCAGTTCTTC.

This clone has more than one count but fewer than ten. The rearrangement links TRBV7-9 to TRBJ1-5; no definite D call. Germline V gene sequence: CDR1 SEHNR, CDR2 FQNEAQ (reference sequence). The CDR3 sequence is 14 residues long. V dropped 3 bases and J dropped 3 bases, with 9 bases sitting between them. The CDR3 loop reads CASSFTETNQPQHF. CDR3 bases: TGTGCCAGCAGCTTTACAGAGACCAATCAGCCCCAGCATTTT.